The 27 T cell receptor beta chains below come from one sample, sequenced in a study of T-cell reconstitution after alpha-beta-depleted transplantation in children. Preparation of the TCRbeta library involved a method that used unique molecular identifiers. TCRdb reprocessed the PCR reads via MiXCR and lists one record per CDR3 protein. The data contain 300,000 to 400,000 distinct CDR3 sequences, 10% to 15% of them seen just once; the ten biggest clones take up approximately 4.3%. The sequences come from PBMCs, collected from the stem cell graft. The receptors come from a human donor who donated a stem cell graft to a child with Fanconi anemia.

The chain recombines TRBV20-1 with TRBJ2-3; D perhaps matches TRBD1 (5 bases). CDR3 length equals 13 residues. CDR1 and CDR2 from the germline V gene are DFQATT and SNEGSKA (reference sequence). Trimming stripped 2 bases from V and 4 bases from J, with 10 bases between. CDR3 coding DNA: TGCAGTGCTAGAAGACAGACCTCAGATACGCAGTATTTT. Translating it yields CSARRQTSDTQYF.

The V call is TRBV20-1, the J call TRBJ2-3; 7 nucleotides line up with TRBD2. Losses at the gene ends were 8 bases for V and 4 bases for J; bases not matched to a gene: 6. The CDR3 runs to 12 residues. Germline values: CDR1 DFQATT, CDR2 SNEGSKA (reference sequence). CDR3 coding DNA: TGCAGTTTTAGGGAGGGTGCAGATACGCAGTATTTT. This gives the protein CSFREGADTQYF.

The table lists this clonotype with many counts. The chain joins TRBV5-1 to TRBJ2-2; D is unresolved. V shed 5 bases and J shed 1 base, with 6 bases lying between them. The CDR3 consists of 13 residues. Germline CDR1 reads SGHRS; CDR2 reads YFSETQ. CDR3 amino acids: CASSVQNTGELFF. DNA for the CDR3: TGCGCCAGCAGTGTCCAGAACACCGGGGAGCTGTTTTTT. The full variable domain, with the rest looked up from reference TRBV5-1 and TRBJ2-2, is KAGVTQTPRYLIKTRGQQVTLSCSPISGHRSVSWYQQTPGQGLQFLFEYFSETQRNKGNFPGRFSGRQFSNSRSEMNVSTLELGDSALYLCASSVQNTGELFFGEGSRLTVL.

V usage is TRBV7-6 and J usage is TRBJ2-7; perhaps TRBD1 as D (5 bases). CDR3 length equals 16 residues. Germline V lookup: CDR1 SGHVS, CDR2 FNYEAQ. V was trimmed by 1 base and J by 7 bases, leaving 20 bases between them. This CDR3 reads CASSLVGAPTLGEQYF. The CDR3 DNA reads as TGTGCCAGCAGCTTAGTAGGGGCCCCTACTCTGGGGGAGCAGTACTTC.

This clonotype was counted ten times or more. The chain carries TRBV25-1 and TRBJ2-5; possible D gene TRBD2, 6 bases. This CDR3 comprises 13 residues. The germline gives CDR1 MGHDK, CDR2 SYGVNS. Trimming left V 3 bases short and J 5 bases short, with 10 bases between. CDR3 DNA sequence: TGTGCCAGCAGTGAGGGGGGATTGGAGACCCAGTACTTC. It yields the protein CASSEGGLETQYF.

This clonotype appeared a few times. This chain uses TRBV20-1 with TRBJ2-7, with TRBD2 matching 10 bases. This CDR3 spans 14 amino acids. J gave up 0 bases and V 5 bases, and 4 bases lay outside the gene matches. Germline V CDR1 and CDR2: DFQATT, SNEGSKA (reference sequence). In DNA, the CDR3 is TGCAGTGCTTTTAGCGGGGGGAGCTCCTACGAGCAGTACTTC. This sequence encodes CSAFSGGSSYEQYF.

The gene calls are TRBV6-4 and TRBJ2-1; D possibly corresponds to TRBD1 (6 bases). The V gene's germline CDR1 is MRHNA and CDR2 SNTAGT. The length of the CDR3 is 16 residues. The V end lost 1 base, the J end lost 4 bases, and 14 bases lay between the germline ends. DNA for the CDR3: TGTGCCAGCAGTGACTTTTCGACAGGTCCATACAATGAGCAGTTCTTC. Its protein product is CASSDFSTGPYNEQFF.

The table lists this clonotype with a few counts. The V gene is TRBV5-1, the J gene TRBJ2-3; 10 bases are shared with TRBD2. Germline V gives CDR1 SGHRS, CDR2 YFSETQ. The ends lost 3 bases at V and 2 bases at J; junction bases unmatched: 6. The CDR3 totals 16 residues. In DNA, the CDR3 is TGCGCCAGCAGCTCGTTTAGCGGGGGGACCACAGATACGCAGTATTTT. Translated, it gives CASSSFSGGTTDTQYF.

This chain uses TRBV20-1 with TRBJ2-1; D uncertain. This CDR3 region has 11 residues. Germline V gene lookup returns CDR1 DFQATT and CDR2 SNEGSKA (reference sequence). Between the trimmed V and J ends, which lost 8 bases and 8 bases, there was a span of 13 bases. The CDR3 sequence: CSLLKGDEQFF. CDR3 DNA sequence: TGCAGTCTCCTGAAGGGTGATGAGCAGTTCTTC.

This clonotype was counted at least ten times. This chain links TRBV20-1 with TRBJ2-1; TRBD1 aligns across 7 bases. The germline gives CDR1 DFQATT, CDR2 SNEGSKA (reference sequence). The CDR3 extends over 15 amino acids. With V trimmed by 3 bases and J by 1 base, 6 bases remained unmatched. The CDR3 DNA reads as TGCAGTGCTAGTCGTATGGACAGGTCCTACAATGAGCAGTTCTTC. It codes for CSASRMDRSYNEQFF.

The chain combines TRBV6-5 with TRBJ1-1; D is possibly TRBD1 (6 bases). This CDR3 comprises 14 residues. V was trimmed by 2 bases and J by 5 bases, leaving 12 bases between them. Germline V gene lookup returns CDR1 MNHEY and CDR2 SVGAGI. The CDR3 loop is CASSYTQGRTEAFF. CDR3 coding DNA: TGTGCCAGCAGTTACACACAGGGACGGACTGAAGCTTTCTTT.

This chain joins TRBV20-1 and TRBJ1-3, with TRBD1 identical over 8 bases. J gave up 6 bases and V 6 bases, and 7 bases lay outside the gene matches. The length of the CDR3 is 13 residues. Germline assignment: CDR1 DFQATT and CDR2 SNEGSKA (reference sequence). The CDR3 DNA sequence: TGCAGTGCCAGACCGGGACAGGAAAACACCATATATTTT. Protein sequence: CSARPGQENTIYF.

The chain's CDR3 is CAISDLGASQPQHF. The CDR3 bases are TGTGCCATCAGTGACCTCGGGGCATCGCAGCCCCAGCATTTT. V usage is TRBV10-3 and J usage is TRBJ1-5, with D perhaps TRBD1 (5 bases). This CDR3 spans 14 amino acids. Per the germline V gene, CDR1 is ENHRY and CDR2 is SYGVKD. With 3 bases removed from V and 7 bases from J, the gap between germline ends came to 13 bases.

This clonotype has at least ten counts. The chain combines TRBV25-1 with TRBJ2-3; TRBD1 matches 8 bases. The CDR3 has 15 amino acids. Looked up from germline, CDR1 is MGHDK and CDR2 is SYGVNS. The trim removed 6 bases at V and 3 bases at J, leaving 8 bases unmatched. The CDR3 DNA is TGTGCCAGCAGCGAACCAGGGGGCCGGACAGATACGCAGTATTTT. Protein: CASSEPGGRTDTQYF.

This clonotype was found a few times. The gene calls are TRBV28 and TRBJ2-7; D is unresolved. Trimming removed 5 bases at V and 2 bases at J, with 16 bases between. This CDR3 comprises 15 residues. CDR1 is MDHEN and CDR2 is SYDVKM in the germline V gene. The CDR3 is CASSIYRHPTYEQYF. The CDR3 DNA reads as TGTGCCAGCAGTATATACAGACACCCCACCTACGAGCAGTACTTC.

This chain uses TRBV3-1 with TRBJ2-5; no clear D. The CDR3 sequence is 16 residues long. Germline-derived CDR1 and CDR2 are LGHDT and YNNKEL (reference sequence). Between the trimmed V and J ends, which lost 0 bases and 2 bases, there was a span of 13 bases. The CDR3 DNA sequence: TGTGCCAGCAGCCAAGAAGAGGCCCTGTGGCAAGAGACCCAGTACTTC. Amino acid sequence: CASSQEEALWQETQYF.

In its sample, this clonotype was seen many times. The chain has TRBV20-1 and TRBJ1-2; D is undetermined. V lost 0 bases and J lost 4, with 12 bases in between. The germline gives CDR1 DFQATT, CDR2 SNEGSKA (reference sequence). CDR3 length: 14 residues. As DNA, the CDR3 is TGCAGTGCTAGAGATGGGAGGGATTCCTATGGCTACACCTTC. Its translation is CSARDGRDSYGYTF.

The rearrangement joins TRBV20-1 to TRBJ1-5; 8 bases line up with TRBD1. There are 15 residues in the CDR3. Losses at the gene ends were 4 bases for V and 5 bases for J; bases not matched to a gene: 10. Germline CDR1 is DFQATT and CDR2 is SNEGSKA (reference sequence). The CDR3 here is CSAIQGAQVDQPQHF. In nucleotides, the CDR3 is TGCAGTGCTATCCAGGGGGCGCAGGTCGATCAGCCCCAGCATTTT.

This clonotype was seen ten or more times. The rearrangement uses TRBV12-3 or TRBV12-4 and TRBJ2-1; either TRBD1 or TRBD2 may supply D (7 bases each). This CDR3 is built from 15 residues. V dropped 5 bases and J dropped 3 bases, with 14 bases sitting between them. The CDR3 coding sequence is TGTGCCAGCAGTCCCAGGGGGGGCAACTACAATGAGCAGTTCTTC. It translates to CASSPRGGNYNEQFF.

V usage is TRBV6-5 and J usage is TRBJ2-1; 8 bases agree with TRBD1. CDR1 is MNHEY and CDR2 is SVGAGI in the germline V gene. This CDR3 comprises 14 residues. V lost 4 bases to trimming and J lost 8 bases; unmatched junction nucleotides: 7. CDR3 residues: CASSSWQGAHEQFF. The CDR3 DNA sequence: TGTGCCAGCAGTTCTTGGCAGGGGGCACATGAGCAGTTCTTC.

This clonotype was found a few times. This chain uses TRBV20-1 with TRBJ1-5; D is perhaps TRBD1 (5 bases). CDR1 and CDR2 from the germline V gene are DFQATT and SNEGSKA (reference sequence). V gave up 5 bases and J gave up 6 bases, with 14 bases separating them. The CDR3 runs 13 residues. The CDR3 bases are TGCAGTGCTTGGGGGGGTCCGATTCAGCCCCAGCATTTT. As protein: CSAWGGPIQPQHF.

The sample holds a few counts of this clonotype. The chain uses TRBV6-2 or TRBV6-3 and TRBJ1-5, with D possibly TRBD1 on 6 matching bases. Germline values: CDR1 MNHEY, CDR2 SVGEGT. The germline V and J ends were trimmed by 6 bases and 5 bases, with 14 bases remaining between them. The CDR3 loop spans 14 amino acids. The CDR3, as DNA: TGTGCCAGCAGCAAACGACAGGAGTATCAGCCCCAGCATTTT. Encoded protein: CASSKRQEYQPQHF.

This clonotype was seen a few times. V is TRBV5-1 and J is TRBJ2-1; 12 positions agree with TRBD2. Germline CDR1 SGHRS, CDR2 YFSETQ. This CDR3 comprises 15 residues. V dropped 2 bases and J dropped 7; count of bases not matched to a gene: 4. The CDR3 spells CASSLLAGGKNEQFF. CDR3 bases: TGCGCCAGCAGCTTACTAGCGGGGGGAAAGAATGAGCAGTTCTTC.

The table lists this clonotype with a few counts. This sequence joins TRBV27 and TRBJ1-2, with a possible D match to TRBD1 (5 bases). Per germline, CDR1 MNHEY and CDR2 SMNVEV (reference sequence). V lost 2 bases and J lost 6, with 13 bases in between. The CDR3 is 14 residues long. CDR3 amino acids: CASSLGGGWNGYTF. CDR3 DNA: TGTGCCAGCAGTTTAGGGGGGGGATGGAATGGCTACACCTTC.

The rearrangement uses TRBV12-3 or TRBV12-4 and TRBJ2-7; tentative D call: TRBD1 (6 bases). The CDR3 extends over 14 amino acids. V lost 0 bases to trimming and J lost 6 bases, with 12 bases between them. This CDR3 reads CASSLAQGTGEQYF. CDR3 coding DNA: TGTGCCAGCAGTTTAGCACAGGGCACGGGCGAGCAGTACTTC.

V and J are TRBV5-1 and TRBJ2-1; no reliable D call. Trimming cost V 6 bases and J 5 bases, with 12 bases left between them. The length of the CDR3 is 13 residues. CDR1 and CDR2 from the germline V gene are SGHRS and YFSETQ. CDR3 sequence (DNA): TGCGCCAGCATCCCGGACGCTGACAATGAGCAGTTCTTC. Protein sequence: CASIPDADNEQFF.

The DNA for the CDR3 is TGTGCGGGAGGGAGGGGAGAAACTGAAGCTTTCTTT. Translation: CAGGRGETEAFF. This chain uses TRBV30 with TRBJ1-1; maybe TRBD1 (5 bases). CDR1 is GTSNPN and CDR2 is SVGIG in the germline V gene (reference sequence). The CDR3 runs to 12 residues.